These T cell receptor beta chains were read from a single sample in a study of a mutant IDH1 vaccine in newly diagnosed glioma. Their antigen targets remain unknown. Here immunoSEQ multiplex PCR was the method, and the copy in TCRdb shows in-frame clones only, minus some. The top ten clones hold roughly 5% of a sample with about 56,000 clones, about 71% of them seen once. Sequenced here: PBMCs, sampled from a glioma patient whose treatment included an IDH1 peptide vaccine. The receptors shown here come from a man in his fifties or sixties with glioma. The CDR3 runs from the conserved cysteine through the conserved F or W. A D gene is named only where the DNA matches it firmly.

J gene,V gene,D gene,CDR3 protein,CDR3 DNA
TRBJ2-3,TRBV20-1,.,CSARRVDTQYF,TGCAGTGCCCGGCGGGTGGATACGCAGTATTTT
TRBJ2-7,TRBV2,.,CASSSPGAGEQYF,TGTGCCAGCAGTTCACCTGGGGCAGGGGAGCAGTACTTC
TRBJ1-2,TRBV7-2,.,CASSFLTGYTF,TGTGCCAGCAGCTTTTTGACCGGCTACACCTTC
TRBJ2-2,TRBV27,.,CASRTDGLNTGELFF,TGTGCCAGCAGGACAGATGGACTGAACACCGGGGAGCTGTTTTTT
TRBJ2-6,TRBV7-2,.,CATGRVAFSGANVLTF,TGTGCCACCGGACGGGTTGCCTTCTCTGGGGCCAACGTCCTGACTTTC
TRBJ2-5,TRBV7-2,.,CASSLNSAFGTQYF,TGTGCCAGCAGCTTAAATTCTGCCTTTGGGACCCAGTACTTC
TRBJ1-1,TRBV15,.,CATSRDVNTEAFF,TGTGCCACCAGCAGAGATGTGAACACTGAAGCTTTCTTT
TRBJ1-1,TRBV10-3,.,CAISALMASNTEAFF,TGTGCCATCAGTGCCCTTATGGCCAGTAACACTGAAGCTTTCTTT
TRBJ2-5,TRBV18,.,CASSEGEETQYF,TGTGCCAGCTCGGAAGGGGAAGAGACCCAGTACTTC
TRBJ2-2,TRBV6-6,TRBD1,CATKGAGTGELFF,TGTGCCACCAAGGGGGCGGGCACCGGGGAGCTGTTTTTT